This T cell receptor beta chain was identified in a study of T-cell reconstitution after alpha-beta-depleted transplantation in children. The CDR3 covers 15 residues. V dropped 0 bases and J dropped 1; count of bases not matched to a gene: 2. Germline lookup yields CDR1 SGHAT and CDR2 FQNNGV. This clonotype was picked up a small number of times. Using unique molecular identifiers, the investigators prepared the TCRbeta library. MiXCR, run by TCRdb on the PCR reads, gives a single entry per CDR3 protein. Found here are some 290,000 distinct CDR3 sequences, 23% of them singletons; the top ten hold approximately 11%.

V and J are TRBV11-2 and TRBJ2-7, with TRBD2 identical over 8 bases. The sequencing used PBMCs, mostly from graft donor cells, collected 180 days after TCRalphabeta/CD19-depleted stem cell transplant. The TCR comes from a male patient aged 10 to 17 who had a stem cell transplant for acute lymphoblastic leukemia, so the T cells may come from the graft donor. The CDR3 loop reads CASSLETGGSYEQYF. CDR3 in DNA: TGTGCCAGCAGCTTAGAGACGGGAGGGTCCTACGAGCAGTACTTC.